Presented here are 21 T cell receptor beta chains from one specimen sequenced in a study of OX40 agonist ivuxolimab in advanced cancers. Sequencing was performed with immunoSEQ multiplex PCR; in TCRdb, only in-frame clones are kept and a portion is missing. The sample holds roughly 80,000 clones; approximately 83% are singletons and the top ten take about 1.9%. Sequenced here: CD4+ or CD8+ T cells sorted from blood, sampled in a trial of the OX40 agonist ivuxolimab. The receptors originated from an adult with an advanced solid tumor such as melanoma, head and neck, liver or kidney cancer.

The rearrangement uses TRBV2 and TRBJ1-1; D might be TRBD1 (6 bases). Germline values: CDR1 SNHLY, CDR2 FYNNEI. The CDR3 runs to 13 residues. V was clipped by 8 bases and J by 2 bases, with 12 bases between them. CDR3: CASGPRGNTEAFF. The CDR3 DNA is TGTGCCAGCGGCCCCAGGGGCAACACTGAAGCTTTCTTT.

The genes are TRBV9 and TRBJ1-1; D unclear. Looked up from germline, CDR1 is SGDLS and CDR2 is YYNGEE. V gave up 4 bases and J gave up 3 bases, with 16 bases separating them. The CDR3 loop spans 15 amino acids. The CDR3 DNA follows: TGTGCCAGCAGCCCCACGGTGGGAGGTTACACTGAAGCTTTCTTT. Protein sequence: CASSPTVGGYTEAFF. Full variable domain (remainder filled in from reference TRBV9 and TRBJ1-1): DSGVTQTPKHLITATGQRVTLRCSPRSGDLSVYWYQQSLDQGLQFLIQYYNGEERAKGNILERFSAQQFPDLHSELNLSSLELGDSALYFCASSPTVGGYTEAFFGQGTRLTVV.

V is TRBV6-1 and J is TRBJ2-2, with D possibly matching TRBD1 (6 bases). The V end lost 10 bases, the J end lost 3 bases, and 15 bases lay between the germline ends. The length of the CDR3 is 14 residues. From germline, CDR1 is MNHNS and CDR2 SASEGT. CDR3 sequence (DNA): TGTGCCATCATGGACAGAGGGTACACCGGGGAGCTGTTTTTT. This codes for CAIMDRGYTGELFF.

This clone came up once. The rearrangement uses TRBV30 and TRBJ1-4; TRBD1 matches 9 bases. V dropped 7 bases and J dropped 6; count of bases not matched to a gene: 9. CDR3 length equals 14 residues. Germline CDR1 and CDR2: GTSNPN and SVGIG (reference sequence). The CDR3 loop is CALGPGTGYEKLFF. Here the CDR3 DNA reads TGTGCCTTGGGGCCCGGGACAGGGTATGAAAAACTGTTTTTT.

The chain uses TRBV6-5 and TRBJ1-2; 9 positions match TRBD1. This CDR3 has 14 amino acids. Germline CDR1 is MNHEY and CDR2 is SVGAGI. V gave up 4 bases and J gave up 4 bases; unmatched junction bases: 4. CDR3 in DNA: TGTGCCAGCAGTTGGGGACAGGGAGTCTATGGCTACACCTTC. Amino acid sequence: CASSWGQGVYGYTF.

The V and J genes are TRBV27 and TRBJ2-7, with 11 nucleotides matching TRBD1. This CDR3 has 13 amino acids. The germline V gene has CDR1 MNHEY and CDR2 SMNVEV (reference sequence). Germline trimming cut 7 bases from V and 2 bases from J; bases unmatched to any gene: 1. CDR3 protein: CASKGQGAYEQYF. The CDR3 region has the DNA TGTGCCAGCAAGGGACAGGGGGCCTACGAGCAGTACTTC.

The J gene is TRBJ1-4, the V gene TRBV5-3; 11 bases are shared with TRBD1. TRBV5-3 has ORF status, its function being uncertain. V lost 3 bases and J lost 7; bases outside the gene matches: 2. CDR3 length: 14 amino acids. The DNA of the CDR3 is TGTGCCAGAAGCTACGGACAGGGGGCTGAAAAACTGTTTTTT. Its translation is CARSYGQGAEKLFF.

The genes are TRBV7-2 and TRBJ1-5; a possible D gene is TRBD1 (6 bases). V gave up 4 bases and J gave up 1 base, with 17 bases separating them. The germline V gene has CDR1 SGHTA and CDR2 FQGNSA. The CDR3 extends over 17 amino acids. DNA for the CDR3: TGTGCCAGCAGCTCCCGGAGACAGGCGGGAAGCAATCAGCCCCAGCATTTT. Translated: CASSSRRQAGSNQPQHF.

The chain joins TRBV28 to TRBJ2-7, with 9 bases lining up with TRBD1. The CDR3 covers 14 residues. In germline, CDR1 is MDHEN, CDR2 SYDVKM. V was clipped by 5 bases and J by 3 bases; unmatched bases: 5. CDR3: CASSDRGQGYEQYF. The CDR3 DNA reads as TGTGCCAGCAGTGACCGGGGACAGGGCTACGAGCAGTACTTC.

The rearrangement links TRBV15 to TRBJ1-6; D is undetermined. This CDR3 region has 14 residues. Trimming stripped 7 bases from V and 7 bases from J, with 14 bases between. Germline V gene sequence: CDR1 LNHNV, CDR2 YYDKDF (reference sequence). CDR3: CATKSSQVNSPLHF. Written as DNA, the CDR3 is TGTGCCACCAAGAGCTCACAAGTAAATTCACCCCTCCACTTT.

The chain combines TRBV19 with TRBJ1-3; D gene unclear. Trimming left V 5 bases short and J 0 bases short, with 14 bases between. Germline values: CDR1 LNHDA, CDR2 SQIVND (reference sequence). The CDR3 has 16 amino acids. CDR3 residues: CASSDGRPVSGNTIYF. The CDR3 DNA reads TGTGCCAGTAGTGACGGACGTCCTGTCTCTGGAAACACCATATATTTT.

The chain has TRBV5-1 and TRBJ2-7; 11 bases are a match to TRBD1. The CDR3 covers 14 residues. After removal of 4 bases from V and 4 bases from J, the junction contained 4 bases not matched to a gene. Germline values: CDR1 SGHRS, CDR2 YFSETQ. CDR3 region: CASSEGQGAYEQYF. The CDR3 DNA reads TGCGCCAGCAGCGAAGGACAGGGGGCTTACGAGCAGTACTTC.

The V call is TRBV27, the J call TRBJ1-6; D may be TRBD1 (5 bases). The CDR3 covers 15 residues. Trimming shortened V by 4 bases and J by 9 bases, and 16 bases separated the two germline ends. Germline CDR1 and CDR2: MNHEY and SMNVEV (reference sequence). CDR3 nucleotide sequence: TGTGCCAGCAGTTCGGGAAGAGCAGGGAGTTCACCCCTCCACTTT. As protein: CASSSGRAGSSPLHF.

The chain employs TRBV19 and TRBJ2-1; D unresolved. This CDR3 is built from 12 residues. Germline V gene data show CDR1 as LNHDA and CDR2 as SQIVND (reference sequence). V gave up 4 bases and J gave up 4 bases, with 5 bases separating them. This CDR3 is CASSTQYNEQFF. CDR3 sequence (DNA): TGTGCCAGTAGTACGCAGTACAATGAGCAGTTCTTC.

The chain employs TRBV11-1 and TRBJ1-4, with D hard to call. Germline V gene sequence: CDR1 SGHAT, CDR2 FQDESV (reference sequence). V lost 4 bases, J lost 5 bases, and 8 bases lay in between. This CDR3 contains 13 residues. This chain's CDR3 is CASSSRQNEKLFF. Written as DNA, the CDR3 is TGTGCCAGCAGCTCCCGTCAGAATGAAAAACTGTTTTTT.

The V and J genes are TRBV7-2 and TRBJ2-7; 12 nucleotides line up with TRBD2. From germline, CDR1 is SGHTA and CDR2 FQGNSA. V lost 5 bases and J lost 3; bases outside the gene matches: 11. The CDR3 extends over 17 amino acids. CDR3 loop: CASSQHRTSGALYEQYF. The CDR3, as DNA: TGTGCCAGCAGCCAGCACCGGACTAGCGGGGCACTCTACGAGCAGTACTTC. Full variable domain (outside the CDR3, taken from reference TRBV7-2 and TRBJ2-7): GAGVSQSPSNKVTEKGKDVELRCDPISGHTALYWYRQSLGQGLEFLIYFQGNSAPDKSGLPSDRFSAERTGGSVSTLTIQRTQQEDSAVYLCASSQHRTSGALYEQYFGPGTRLTVT.

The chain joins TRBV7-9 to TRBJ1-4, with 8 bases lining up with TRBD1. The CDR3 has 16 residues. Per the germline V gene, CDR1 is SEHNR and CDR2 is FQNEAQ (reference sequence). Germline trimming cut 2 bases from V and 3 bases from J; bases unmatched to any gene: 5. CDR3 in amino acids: CASSLLVDRANEKLFF. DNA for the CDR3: TGTGCCAGCAGCTTATTGGTGGACAGGGCTAATGAAAAACTGTTTTTT.

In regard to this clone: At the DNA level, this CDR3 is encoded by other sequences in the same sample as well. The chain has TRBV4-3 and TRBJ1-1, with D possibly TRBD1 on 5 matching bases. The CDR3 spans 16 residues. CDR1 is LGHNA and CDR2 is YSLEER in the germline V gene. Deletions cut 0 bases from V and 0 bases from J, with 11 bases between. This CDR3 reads CASSQDNPGMNTEAFF. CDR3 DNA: TGCGCCAGCAGCCAAGATAATCCAGGGATGAACACTGAAGCTTTCTTT.

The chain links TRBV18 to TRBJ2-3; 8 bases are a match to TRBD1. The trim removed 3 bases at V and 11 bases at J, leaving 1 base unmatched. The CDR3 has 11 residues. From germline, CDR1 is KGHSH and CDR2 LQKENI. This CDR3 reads CASSPGTGQYF. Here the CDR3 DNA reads TGTGCCAGCTCACCGGGGACAGGGCAGTATTTT.

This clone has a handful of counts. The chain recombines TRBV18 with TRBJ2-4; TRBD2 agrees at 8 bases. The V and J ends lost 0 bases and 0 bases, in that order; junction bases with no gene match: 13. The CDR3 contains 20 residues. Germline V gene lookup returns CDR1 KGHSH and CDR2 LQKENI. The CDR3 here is CASSPPYREGSTLAKNIQYF. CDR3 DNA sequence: TGTGCCAGCTCACCACCATACCGGGAGGGCTCAACACTAGCCAAAAACATTCAGTACTTC.

CDR3: CASSLGAGWNTEAFF. CDR3 DNA sequence: TGTGCCAGCAGCTTAGGAGCAGGTTGGAACACTGAAGCTTTCTTT. The rearrangement uses TRBV7-6 and TRBJ1-1, with no clear D. The CDR3 is 15 residues long. Germline V gives CDR1 SGHVS, CDR2 FNYEAQ. V lost 1 base, J lost 1 base, and 10 bases lay in between.